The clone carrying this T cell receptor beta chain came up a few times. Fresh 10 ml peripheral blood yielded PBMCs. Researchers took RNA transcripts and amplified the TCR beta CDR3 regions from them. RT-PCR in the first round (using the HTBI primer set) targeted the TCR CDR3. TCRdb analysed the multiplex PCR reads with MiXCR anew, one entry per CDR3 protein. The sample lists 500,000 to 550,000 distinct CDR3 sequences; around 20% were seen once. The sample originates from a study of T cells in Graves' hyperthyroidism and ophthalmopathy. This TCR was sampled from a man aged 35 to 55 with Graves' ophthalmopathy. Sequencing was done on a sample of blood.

The CDR3 here is CASKESGPEETQYF. The DNA for the CDR3 is TGTGCCAGCAAGGAGAGCGGCCCAGAAGAGACCCAGTACTTC. This chain uses TRBV2 with TRBJ2-5; TRBD2 is a possible D gene (5 bases). This CDR3 has 14 amino acids. V was cut by 7 bases and J by 3 bases, with 15 bases left in between. Germline CDR1 is SNHLY and CDR2 is FYNNEI.